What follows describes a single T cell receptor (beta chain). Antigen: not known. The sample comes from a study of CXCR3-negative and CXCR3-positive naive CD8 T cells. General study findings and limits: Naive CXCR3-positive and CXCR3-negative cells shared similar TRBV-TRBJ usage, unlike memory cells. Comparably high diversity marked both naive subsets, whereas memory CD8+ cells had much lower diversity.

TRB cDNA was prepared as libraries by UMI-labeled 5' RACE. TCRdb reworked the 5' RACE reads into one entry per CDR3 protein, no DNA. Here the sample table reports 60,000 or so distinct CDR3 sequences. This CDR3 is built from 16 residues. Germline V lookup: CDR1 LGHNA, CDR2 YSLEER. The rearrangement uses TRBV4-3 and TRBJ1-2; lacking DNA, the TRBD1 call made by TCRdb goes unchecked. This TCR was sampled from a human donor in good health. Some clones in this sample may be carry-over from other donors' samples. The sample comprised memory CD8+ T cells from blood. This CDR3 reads CASSQESRQGAYGYTF.